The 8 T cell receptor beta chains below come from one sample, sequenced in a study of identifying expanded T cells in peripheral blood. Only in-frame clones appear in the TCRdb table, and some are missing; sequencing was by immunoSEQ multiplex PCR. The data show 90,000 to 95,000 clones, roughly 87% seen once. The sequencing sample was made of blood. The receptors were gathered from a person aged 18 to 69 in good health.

This CDR3 is CASSQLVGGPNNEQFF. The CDR3, as DNA: TGCGCCAGCAGCCAACTAGTTGGCGGGCCTAACAATGAGCAGTTCTTC. The rearrangement links TRBV4-3 to TRBJ2-1, with D possibly being TRBD2 (5 bases). The CDR3 has 16 amino acids. From germline, CDR1 is LGHNA and CDR2 YSLEER. V was clipped by 2 bases and J by 5 bases, with 16 bases between them.

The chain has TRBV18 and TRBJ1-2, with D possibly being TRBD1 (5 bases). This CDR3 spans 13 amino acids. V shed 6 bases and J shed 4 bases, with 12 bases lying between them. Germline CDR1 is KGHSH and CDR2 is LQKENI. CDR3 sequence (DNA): TGTGCCAGCTCCCCGGGACTCTTCTATGGCTACACCTTC. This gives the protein CASSPGLFYGYTF.

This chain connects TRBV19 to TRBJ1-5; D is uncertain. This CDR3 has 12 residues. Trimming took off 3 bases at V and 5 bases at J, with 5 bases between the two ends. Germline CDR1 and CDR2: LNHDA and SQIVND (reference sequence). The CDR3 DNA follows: TGTGCCAGTAGTATTTTTTATCAGCCCCAGCATTTT. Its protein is CASSIFYQPQHF.

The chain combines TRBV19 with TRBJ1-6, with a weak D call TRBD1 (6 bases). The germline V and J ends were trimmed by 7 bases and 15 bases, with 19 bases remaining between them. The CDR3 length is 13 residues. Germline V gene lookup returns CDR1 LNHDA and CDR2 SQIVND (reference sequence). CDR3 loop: CASTSRGGNHLHF. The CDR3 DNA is TGTGCCAGTACGAGCAGGGGAGGTAATCACCTCCACTTT.

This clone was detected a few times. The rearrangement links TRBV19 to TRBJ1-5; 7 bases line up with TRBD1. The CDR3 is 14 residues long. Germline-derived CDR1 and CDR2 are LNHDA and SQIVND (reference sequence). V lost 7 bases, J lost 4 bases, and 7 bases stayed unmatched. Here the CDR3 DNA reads TGTGCCAGTACGGGAGTGGACAGGAATCAGCCCCAGCATTTT. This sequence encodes CASTGVDRNQPQHF. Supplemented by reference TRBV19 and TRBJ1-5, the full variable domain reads DGGITQSPKYLFRKEGQNVTLSCEQNLNHDAMYWYRQDPGQGLRLIYYSQIVNDFQKGDIAEGYSVSREKKESFPLTVTSAQKNPTAFYLCASTGVDRNQPQHFGDGTRLSIL.

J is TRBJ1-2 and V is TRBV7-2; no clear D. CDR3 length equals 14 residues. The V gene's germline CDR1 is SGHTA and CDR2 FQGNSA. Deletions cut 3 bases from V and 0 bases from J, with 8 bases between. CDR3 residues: CASSFYLTNYGYTF. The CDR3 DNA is TGTGCCAGCAGCTTTTATCTCACTAACTATGGCTACACCTTC. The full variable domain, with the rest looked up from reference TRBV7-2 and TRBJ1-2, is GAGVSQSPSNKVTEKGKDVELRCDPISGHTALYWYRQSLGQGLEFLIYFQGNSAPDKSGLPSDRFSAERTGGSVSTLTIQRTQQEDSAVYLCASSFYLTNYGYTFGSGTRLTVV.

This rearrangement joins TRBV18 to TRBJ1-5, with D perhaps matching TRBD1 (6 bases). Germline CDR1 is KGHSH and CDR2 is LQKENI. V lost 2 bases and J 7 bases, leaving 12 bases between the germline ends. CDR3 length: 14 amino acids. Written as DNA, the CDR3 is TGTGCCAGCTCACCAGGGGGGCCGGGCCAGCCCCAGCATTTT. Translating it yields CASSPGGPGQPQHF. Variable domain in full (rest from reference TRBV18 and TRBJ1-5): NAGVMQNPRHLVRRRGQEARLRCSPMKGHSHVYWYRQLPEEGLKFMVYLQKENIIDESGMPKERFSAEFPKEGPSILRIQQVVRGDSAAYFCASSPGGPGQPQHFGDGTRLSIL.

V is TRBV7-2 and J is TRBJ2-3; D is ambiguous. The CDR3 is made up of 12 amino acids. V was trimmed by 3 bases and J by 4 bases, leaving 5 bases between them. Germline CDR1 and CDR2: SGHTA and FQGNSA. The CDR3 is CASSFDPDTQYF. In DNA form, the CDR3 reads TGTGCCAGCAGCTTTGACCCAGATACGCAGTATTTT.